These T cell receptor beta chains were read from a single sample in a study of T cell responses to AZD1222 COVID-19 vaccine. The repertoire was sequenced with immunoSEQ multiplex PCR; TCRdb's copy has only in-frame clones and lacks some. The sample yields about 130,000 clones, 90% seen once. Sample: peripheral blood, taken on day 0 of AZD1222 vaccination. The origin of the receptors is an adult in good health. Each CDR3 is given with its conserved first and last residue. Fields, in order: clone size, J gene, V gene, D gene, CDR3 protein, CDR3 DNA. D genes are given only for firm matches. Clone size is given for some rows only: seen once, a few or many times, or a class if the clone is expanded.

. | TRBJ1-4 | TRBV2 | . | CASSVLQGDNEKLFF | TGTGCCAGCAGTGTTCTCCAGGGCGATAATGAAAAACTGTTTTTT
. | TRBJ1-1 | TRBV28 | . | CAAPPSGGWGTEAFF | TGTGCCGCCCCTCCGTCGGGGGGCTGGGGGACTGAAGCTTTCTTT
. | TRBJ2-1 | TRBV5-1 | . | CASSPGNREQFF | TGCGCCAGCAGTCCAGGGAATCGTGAGCAGTTCTTC
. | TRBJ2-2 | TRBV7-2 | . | CASSWGPTGELFF | TGTGCCAGCAGCTGGGGGCCCACCGGGGAGCTGTTTTTT
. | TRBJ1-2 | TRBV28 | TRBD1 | CASRFPGTGNYGYTF | TGTGCCAGCAGGTTCCCCGGGACAGGGAACTATGGCTACACCTTC
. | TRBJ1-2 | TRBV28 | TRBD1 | CASSSNPGGNGYTF | TGTGCCAGCAGTTCAAATCCAGGGGGAAATGGCTACACCTTC
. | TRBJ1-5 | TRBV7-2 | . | CASSPGPWDQPQHF | TGTGCCAGCAGCCCGGGCCCCTGGGATCAGCCCCAGCATTTT
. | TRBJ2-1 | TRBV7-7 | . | CASSLVGTPSYNEQFF | TGTGCTAGCAGCTTAGTGGGGACACCTTCCTACAATGAGCAGTTCTTC
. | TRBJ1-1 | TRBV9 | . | CASNGGPNTEAFF | TGTGCCAGCAACGGGGGCCCGAACACTGAAGCTTTCTTT
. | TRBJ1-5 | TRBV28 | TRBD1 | CASSLRTGVQPQHF | TGTGCCAGCAGTTTACGCACAGGGGTACAGCCCCAGCATTTT
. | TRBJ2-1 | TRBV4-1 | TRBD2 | CASSQVDLGLARNEQFF | TGCGCCAGCAGCCAAGTTGACCTAGGACTAGCGAGGAATGAGCAGTTCTTC
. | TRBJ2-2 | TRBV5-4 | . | CASSQSGVFTGELFF | TGTGCCAGCAGCCAATCAGGGGTTTTCACCGGGGAGCTGTTTTTT
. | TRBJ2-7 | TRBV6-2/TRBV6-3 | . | CASSYSGTAHYEQYF | TGTGCCAGCAGTTATTCCGGGACTGCCCATTACGAGCAGTACTTC
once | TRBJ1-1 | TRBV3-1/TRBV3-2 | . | CASSQTDQRVTEAFF | TGTGCCAGCAGCCAAACGGACCAGCGCGTCACTGAAGCTTTCTTT
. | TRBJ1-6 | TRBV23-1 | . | CASSRPFAQHNSPLHF | TGCGCCAGCAGTCGCCCTTTCGCACAGCATAATTCACCCCTCCACTTT
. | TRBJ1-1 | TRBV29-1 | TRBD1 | CSVEGQVNTEAFF | TGCAGTGTGGAGGGACAGGTGAACACTGAAGCTTTCTTT
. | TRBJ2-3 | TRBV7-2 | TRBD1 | CASSWDRGFADTQYF | TGTGCCAGCAGCTGGGACAGGGGATTTGCAGATACGCAGTATTTT
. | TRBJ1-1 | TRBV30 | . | CAWSVMNTEAFF | TGTGCCTGGAGTGTAATGAACACTGAAGCTTTCTTT
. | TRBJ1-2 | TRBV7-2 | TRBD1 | CASSPPDRRRGYTF | TGTGCCAGCAGCCCGCCGGACAGGCGGAGGGGCTACACCTTC
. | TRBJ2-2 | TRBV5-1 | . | CASSLTGLLTFANTGELFF | TGCGCCAGCAGCTTGACAGGTCTTCTGACTTTCGCGAACACCGGGGAGCTGTTTTTT
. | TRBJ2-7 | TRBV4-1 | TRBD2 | CASSQVASGVPLSYEQYF | TGCGCCAGCAGCCAAGTAGCTAGCGGGGTGCCACTCTCCTACGAGCAGTACTTC
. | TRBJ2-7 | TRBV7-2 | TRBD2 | CASSHRTSSYEQYF | TGTGCCAGCAGCCACCGGACTAGCTCCTACGAGCAGTACTTC
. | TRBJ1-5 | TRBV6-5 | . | CASTKGRVDQPQHF | TGTGCCAGCACTAAGGGGAGGGTCGATCAGCCCCAGCATTTT
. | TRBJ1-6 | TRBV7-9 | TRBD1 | CASSPPGTGDSPLHF | TGTGCCAGCAGCCCACCCGGGACAGGGGATTCACCCCTCCACTTT
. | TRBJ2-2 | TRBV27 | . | CASSLWFSPLQAGELFF | TGTGCCAGCAGTTTATGGTTTTCACCTCTTCAGGCAGGGGAGCTGTTTTTT
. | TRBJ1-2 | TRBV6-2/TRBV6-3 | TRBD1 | CASSQPGTASRGGYTF | TGTGCCAGCAGTCAGCCCGGGACAGCCTCGAGAGGAGGCTACACCTTC
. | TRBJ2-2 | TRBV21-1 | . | CASSHRTQANTGELFF | TGTGCCAGCAGCCACCGGACACAAGCGAACACCGGGGAGCTGTTTTTT
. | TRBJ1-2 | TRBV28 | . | CASSLPGEYGYTF | TGTGCCAGCAGTTTACCAGGGGAGTATGGCTACACCTTC
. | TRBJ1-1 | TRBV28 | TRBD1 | CASSSPGGRVNTEAFF | TGTGCCAGCAGTTCGCCAGGGGGCAGAGTGAACACTGAAGCTTTCTTT
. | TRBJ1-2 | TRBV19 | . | CASTRQAHYGYTF | TGTGCCAGTACTCGACAGGCACACTATGGCTACACCTTC
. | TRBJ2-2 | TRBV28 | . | CASSLIGGSGELFF | TGTGCCAGCAGTTTGATAGGGGGGAGCGGGGAGCTGTTTTTT
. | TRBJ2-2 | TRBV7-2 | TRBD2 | CASSWTSVTGELFF | TGTGCCAGCAGCTGGACTAGCGTTACCGGGGAGCTGTTTTTT
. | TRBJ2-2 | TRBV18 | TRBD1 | CASSPPTGGNTGELFF | TGTGCCAGCTCACCACCGACAGGGGGCAACACCGGGGAGCTGTTTTTT
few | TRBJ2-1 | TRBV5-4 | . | CASSFPRNEQFF | TGTGCCAGCAGCTTCCCAAGAAATGAGCAGTTCTTC
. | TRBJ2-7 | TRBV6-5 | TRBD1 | CASSRTGSYEQYF | TGTGCCAGCAGTAGGACAGGGAGCTACGAGCAGTACTTC
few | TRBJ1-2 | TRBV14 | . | CASSQAAGMNYGYTF | TGTGCCAGCAGCCAAGCCGCAGGGATGAACTATGGCTACACCTTC
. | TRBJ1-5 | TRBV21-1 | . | CASSKGEGDPQPQHF | TGTGCCAGCAGCAAAGGGGAAGGGGATCCTCAGCCCCAGCATTTT
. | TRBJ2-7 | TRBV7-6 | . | CASSLDEGGEQYF | TGTGCCAGCAGCTTAGATGAAGGGGGCGAGCAGTACTTC
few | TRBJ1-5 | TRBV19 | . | CASSSSGIYQPQHF | TGTGCCAGTAGTTCGTCCGGGATCTATCAGCCCCAGCATTTT
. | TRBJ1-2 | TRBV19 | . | CASSIHVDAGYGYTF | TGTGCCAGTAGTATTCATGTGGACGCGGGGTATGGCTACACCTTC
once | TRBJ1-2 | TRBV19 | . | CASSEVTTNYGYTF | TGTGCCAGTAGTGAAGTCACCACCAACTATGGCTACACCTTC
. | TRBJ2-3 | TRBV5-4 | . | CASSLRAQTDTQYF | TGTGCCAGCAGCTTGCGAGCACAGACAGATACGCAGTATTTT
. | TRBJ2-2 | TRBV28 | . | CASSFGAGELFF | TGTGCCAGCAGTTTCGGAGCAGGGGAGCTGTTTTTT
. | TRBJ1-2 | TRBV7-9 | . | CASSRSGPVHGYTF | TGTGCCAGCAGCCGATCTGGCCCCGTCCATGGCTACACCTTC
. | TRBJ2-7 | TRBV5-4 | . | CASSHGSFPYEQYF | TGTGCCAGCAGTCACGGGTCGTTTCCCTACGAGCAGTACTTC
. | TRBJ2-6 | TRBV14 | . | CASSQAARARPGANVLTF | TGTGCCAGCAGCCAAGCAGCCAGGGCGCGGCCTGGGGCCAACGTCCTGACTTTC
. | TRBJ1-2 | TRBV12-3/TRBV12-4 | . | CASSSTALGYTF | TGTGCCAGCAGTTCGACAGCATTGGGCTACACCTTC
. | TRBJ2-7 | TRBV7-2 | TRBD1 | CASSPRGLSGYEQYF | TGTGCCAGCAGCCCCAGGGGGCTAAGTGGGTACGAGCAGTACTTC
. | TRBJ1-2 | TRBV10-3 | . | CAITAGLSWDGYTF | TGTGCCATCACAGCCGGACTTTCATGGGATGGCTACACCTTC
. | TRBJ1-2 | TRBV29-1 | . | CSVDLGGYTF | TGCAGCGTTGACTTGGGTGGCTACACCTTC
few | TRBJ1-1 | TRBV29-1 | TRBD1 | CSASTGQGNTEAFF | TGCAGCGCCTCTACCGGACAGGGAAACACTGAAGCTTTCTTT
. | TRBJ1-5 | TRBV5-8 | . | CASSLSKRSYSNQPQHF | TGTGCCAGCAGCTTAAGTAAACGCAGCTATAGCAATCAGCCCCAGCATTTT